This is a list of T cell receptor beta chains from one sample in a study of OX40 agonist ivuxolimab in advanced cancers. The table came from immunoSEQ multiplex PCR; TCRdb's copy has only in-frame clones and leaves some out. In the table there are around 69,000 clones, around 83% of which are singletons. The material sequenced was CD4+ or CD8+ T cells sorted from blood, taken in a trial of the OX40 agonist ivuxolimab. The receptors were sampled from an adult with an advanced solid tumor such as melanoma, head and neck, liver or kidney cancer. CDR3s leave out the opening cysteine and the closing phenylalanine or tryptophan. A D gene is named only where the DNA matches it firmly. Clone size is shown for a subset of rows, as once, few, many or a class of expanded clone.

CDR3aa,abundance,j_gene,v_gene,d_gene
ASSFARAGGGYT,once,TRBJ1-2,TRBV28,NA
ASSVTSGSHEQY,few,TRBJ2-7,TRBV11-2,TRBD2
ASSVRNGEKLF,NA,TRBJ1-4,TRBV7-2,NA
AISRTGGFSATNEKLF,NA,TRBJ1-4,TRBV10-3,TRBD1
ATSRDTSGVQPQH,NA,TRBJ1-5,TRBV15,NA
AWSKQGSQPQH,NA,TRBJ1-5,TRBV30,NA
ASRPPQDEQF,NA,TRBJ2-1,TRBV28,NA
ASSQPGRSIYNEQF,NA,TRBJ2-1,TRBV7-2,NA
ASSPRAARGYEQY,once,TRBJ2-7,TRBV5-1,NA
ASSAEDRATDQPQH,NA,TRBJ1-5,TRBV2,TRBD1
ASRLGTSGSYEQY,NA,TRBJ2-7,TRBV10-2,TRBD2
ASSPGGTASYEQY,NA,TRBJ2-7,TRBV5-1,NA
ASSPTGWDTDGYT,NA,TRBJ1-2,TRBV2,NA
ASSPDRGLTNEKLF,NA,TRBJ1-4,TRBV2,TRBD1
ASSETSGRAVAGELF,NA,TRBJ2-2,TRBV9,TRBD2
ASTPTSGTGGNQPQH,NA,TRBJ1-5,TRBV19,TRBD1
ASSISNQPQH,NA,TRBJ1-5,TRBV7-8,NA
ASSPRSGGTEAF,NA,TRBJ1-1,TRBV18,NA